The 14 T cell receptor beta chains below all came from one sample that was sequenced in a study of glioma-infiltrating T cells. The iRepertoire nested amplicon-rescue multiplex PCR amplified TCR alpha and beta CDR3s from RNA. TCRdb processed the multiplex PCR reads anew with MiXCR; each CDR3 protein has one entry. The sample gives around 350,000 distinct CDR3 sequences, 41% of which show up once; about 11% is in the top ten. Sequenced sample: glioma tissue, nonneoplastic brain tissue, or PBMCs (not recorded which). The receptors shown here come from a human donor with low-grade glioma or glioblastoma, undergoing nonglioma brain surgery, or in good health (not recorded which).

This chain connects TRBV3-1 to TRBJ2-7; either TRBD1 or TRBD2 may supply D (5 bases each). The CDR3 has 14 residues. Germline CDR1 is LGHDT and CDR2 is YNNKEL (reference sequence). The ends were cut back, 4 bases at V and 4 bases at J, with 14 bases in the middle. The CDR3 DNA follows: TGTGCCAGCAGCCTGTCCTGGGGGAGTTACGAGCAGTACTTC. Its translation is CASSLSWGSYEQYF.

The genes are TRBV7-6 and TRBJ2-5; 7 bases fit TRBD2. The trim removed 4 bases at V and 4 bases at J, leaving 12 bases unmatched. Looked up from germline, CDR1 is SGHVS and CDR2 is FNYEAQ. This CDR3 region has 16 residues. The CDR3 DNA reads TGTGCCAGCAGCTCCCCCTTTGGGAGGGGAGGAGAGACCCAGTACTTC. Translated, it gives CASSSPFGRGGETQYF.

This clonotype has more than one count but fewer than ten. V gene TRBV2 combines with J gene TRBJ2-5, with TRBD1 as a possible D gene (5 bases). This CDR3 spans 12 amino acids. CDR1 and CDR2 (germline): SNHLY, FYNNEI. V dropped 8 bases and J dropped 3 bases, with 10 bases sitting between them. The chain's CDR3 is CASFGQKETQYF. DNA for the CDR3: TGTGCCAGCTTCGGACAAAAAGAGACCCAGTACTTC. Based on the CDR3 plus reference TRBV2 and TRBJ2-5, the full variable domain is EPEVTQTPSHQVTQMGQEVILRCVPISNHLYFYWYRQILGQKVEFLVSFYNNEISEKSEIFDDQFSVERPDGSNFTLKIRSTKLEDSAMYFCASFGQKETQYFGPGTRLLVL.

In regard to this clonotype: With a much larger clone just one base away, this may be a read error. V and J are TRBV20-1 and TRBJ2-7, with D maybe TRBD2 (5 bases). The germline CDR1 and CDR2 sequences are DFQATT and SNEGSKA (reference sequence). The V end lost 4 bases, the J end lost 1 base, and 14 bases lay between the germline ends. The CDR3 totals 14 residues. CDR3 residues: CSATIARPSYEQYF. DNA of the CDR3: TGCAGTGCTACCATAGCGAGACCTTCCTACGAGCAGTACTTC.

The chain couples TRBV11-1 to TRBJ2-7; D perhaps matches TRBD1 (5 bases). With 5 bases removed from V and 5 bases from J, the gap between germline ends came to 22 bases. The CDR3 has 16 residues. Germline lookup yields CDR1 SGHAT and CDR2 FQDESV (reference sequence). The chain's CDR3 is CASSHLSRAQGNEQYF. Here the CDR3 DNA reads TGTGCCAGCAGCCATCTATCGCGTGCCCAGGGAAACGAGCAGTACTTC.

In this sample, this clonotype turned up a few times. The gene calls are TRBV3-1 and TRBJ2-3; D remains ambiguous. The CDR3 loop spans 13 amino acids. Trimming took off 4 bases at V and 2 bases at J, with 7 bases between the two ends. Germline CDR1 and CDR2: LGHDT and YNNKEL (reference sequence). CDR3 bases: TGTGCCAGCAGCCTTCTTTTCACAGATACGCAGTATTTT. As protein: CASSLLFTDTQYF.

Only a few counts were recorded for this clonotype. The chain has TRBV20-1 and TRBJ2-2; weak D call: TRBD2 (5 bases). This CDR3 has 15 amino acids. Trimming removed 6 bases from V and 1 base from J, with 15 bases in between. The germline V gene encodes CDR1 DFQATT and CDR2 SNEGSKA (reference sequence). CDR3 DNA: TGCAGTGCCTCGGTAGGAGCGGTGAACACCGGGGAGCTGTTTTTT. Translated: CSASVGAVNTGELFF.

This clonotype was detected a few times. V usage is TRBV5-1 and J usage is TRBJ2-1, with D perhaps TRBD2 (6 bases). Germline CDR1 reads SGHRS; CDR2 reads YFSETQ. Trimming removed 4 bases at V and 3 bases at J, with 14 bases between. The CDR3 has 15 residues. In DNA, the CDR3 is TGCGCCAGCAGCCCCGGGACTCCACTCTACAATGAGCAGTTCTTC. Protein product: CASSPGTPLYNEQFF.

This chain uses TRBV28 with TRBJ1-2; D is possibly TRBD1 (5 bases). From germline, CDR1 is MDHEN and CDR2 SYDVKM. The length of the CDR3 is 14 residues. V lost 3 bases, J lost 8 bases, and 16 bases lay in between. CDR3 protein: CASSLDIISPGYTF. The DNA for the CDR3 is TGTGCCAGCAGTTTGGACATTATCTCTCCCGGCTACACCTTC.

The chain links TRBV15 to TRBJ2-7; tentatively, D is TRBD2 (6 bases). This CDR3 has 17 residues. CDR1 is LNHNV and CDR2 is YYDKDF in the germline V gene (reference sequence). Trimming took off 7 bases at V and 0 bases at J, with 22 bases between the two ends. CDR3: CATNKEDWGEHSYEQYF. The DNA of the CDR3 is TGTGCCACCAACAAAGAGGATTGGGGGGAACACTCCTACGAGCAGTACTTC.

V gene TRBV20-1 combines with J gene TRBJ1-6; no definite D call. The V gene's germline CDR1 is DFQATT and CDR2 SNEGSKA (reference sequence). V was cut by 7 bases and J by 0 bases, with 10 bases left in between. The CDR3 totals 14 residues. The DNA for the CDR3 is TGCAGTGGCAGGTTAGGCTCCTATAATTCACCCCTCCACTTT. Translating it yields CSGRLGSYNSPLHF.

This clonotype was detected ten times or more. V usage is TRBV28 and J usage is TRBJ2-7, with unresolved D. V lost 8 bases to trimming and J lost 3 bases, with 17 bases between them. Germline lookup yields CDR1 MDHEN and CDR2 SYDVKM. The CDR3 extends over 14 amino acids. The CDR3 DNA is TGTGCCAGCGCCGTTCTTCGGTCGGGCTACGAGCAGTACTTC. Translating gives CASAVLRSGYEQYF. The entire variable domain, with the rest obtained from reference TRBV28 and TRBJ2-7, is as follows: DVKVTQSSRYLVKRTGEKVFLECVQDMDHENMFWYRQDPGLGLRLIYFSYDVKMKEKGDIPEGYSVSREKKERFSLILESASTNQTSMYLCASAVLRSGYEQYFGPGTRLTVT.

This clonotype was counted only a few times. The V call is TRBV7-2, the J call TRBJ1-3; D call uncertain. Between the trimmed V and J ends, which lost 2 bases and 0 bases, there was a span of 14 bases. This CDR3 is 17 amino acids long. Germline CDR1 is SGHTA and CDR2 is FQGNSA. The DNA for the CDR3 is TGTGCCAGCAGCTTAAAGAGGCCCGGTAGCTCTGGAAACACCATATATTTT. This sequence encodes CASSLKRPGSSGNTIYF.

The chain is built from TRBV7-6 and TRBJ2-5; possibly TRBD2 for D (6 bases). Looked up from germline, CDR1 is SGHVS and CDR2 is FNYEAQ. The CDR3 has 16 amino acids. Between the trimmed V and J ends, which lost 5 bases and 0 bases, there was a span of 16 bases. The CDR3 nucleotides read TGTGCCAGCAGCGAGCATAGCGGTAAATACCAAGAGACCCAGTACTTC. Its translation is CASSEHSGKYQETQYF.